A selection of T cell receptor beta chains follows, all from one sample in a study of glioma-infiltrating T cells. Via MiXCR, TCRdb re-called the multiplex PCR reads, giving one row per CDR3 protein. The sample includes 150,000 to 200,000 distinct CDR3 sequences, approximately 40% of them seen just once. What was sequenced was glioma tissue, nonneoplastic brain tissue, or PBMCs (not recorded which). The origin of the receptors is a human donor with low-grade glioma or glioblastoma, undergoing nonglioma brain surgery, or in good health (not recorded which). CDR3s include the opening cysteine and the closing phenylalanine or tryptophan. Each record gives: CDR3 length, V gene, CDR3 protein.

17 TRBV6-1 CASSEIRPGRFSYEQYF
13 TRBV20-1 CSVEGSTYNEQFF
15 TRBV2 CASSDQGGYTDTQYF
14 TRBV2 CASSVLAGADTQYF
15 TRBV2 CASKIDGRDYNEQYF
15 TRBV6-1 CASSLSGRGANEQFF
17 TRBV20-1 CSASTRDRGQIPYEQYF
14 TRBV5-1 CASSSDQVNTEAFF
14 TRBV12-5 CANGLGLPRDEQFF
13 TRBV19 CASSNQGNTEAFF
15 TRBV20-1 CSASQRGQTNQPQHF
14 TRBV28 CASSPLSGSGTKYF
12 TRBV12-3/TRBV12-4 CASSFGGPGAFF
14 TRBV27 CASSPGTSGRPQFF
14 TRBV6-6 CASSQTSGSHEQYF
16 TRBV4-1 CASSQGNGRSTDTQYF
14 TRBV9 CASSGDGSPYEQYF
16 TRBV20-1 CSARRWRQGSQETQYF
13 TRBV6-1 CASSKGSNKPQHF
12 TRBV29-1 CSVPNEPNEQFF
12 TRBV28 CASSLTGGAKDF
13 TRBV11-2 CASRDWLNTEAFF
15 TRBV10-3 CAISTGGISYNEQFF
15 TRBV20-1 CSAMTSGRAGETQYF
16 TRBV3-1 CASRRTTGAGSYEQYF
12 TRBV20-1 CSARESRNEQFF
12 TRBV6-2/TRBV6-3 CAISGGEDGYTF
19 TRBV3-1 CASSQVRLAGVGSYNEQFF
12 TRBV6-1 CASRQGRYEQYF
14 TRBV12-3/TRBV12-4 CASIPGTSYNEKFF